The T cell receptor (beta chain) under discussion was sequenced for a study of metastatic and nonmetastatic thyroid tumors. Per the germline V gene, CDR1 is DFQATT and CDR2 is SNEGSKA (reference sequence). The CDR3 has 14 residues. TCRdb ran MiXCR on the PCR reads. This table holds about 34,000 clones, around a sixth found once. In the case of this clone: An end of the junction does not agree with germline; a read error may underlie this. The sample has other DNA sequences that encode this CDR3 too.

Treatment of any kind had been given to no patient before thyroid surgery. This chain connects TRBV20-1 to TRBJ1-5; D unresolved. The TCR comes from a female donor with papillary thyroid cancer or a benign thyroid nodule (not recorded which). Some clones in this sample may be carry-over from other donors' samples. The sequencing input was blood. The CDR3 reads CSARGGFGNQPQHF. The CDR3 DNA reads as TGCAGTGCTAGAGGAGGTTTTGGCAACCAGCCCCAGCATTTT.